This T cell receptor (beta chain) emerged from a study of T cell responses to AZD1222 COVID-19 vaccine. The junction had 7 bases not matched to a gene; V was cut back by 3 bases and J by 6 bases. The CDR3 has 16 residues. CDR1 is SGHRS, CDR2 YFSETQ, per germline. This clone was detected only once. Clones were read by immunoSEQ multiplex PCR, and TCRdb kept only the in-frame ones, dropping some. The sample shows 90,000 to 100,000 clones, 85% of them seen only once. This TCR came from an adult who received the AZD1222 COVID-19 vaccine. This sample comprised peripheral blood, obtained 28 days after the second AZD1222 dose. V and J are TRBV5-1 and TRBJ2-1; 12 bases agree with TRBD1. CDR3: CASSSQGQGAGNEQFF. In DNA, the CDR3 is TGCGCCAGCAGCTCCCAGGGACAGGGGGCGGGCAATGAGCAGTTCTTC.